The text below deals with one T cell receptor (beta chain). The data derive from a study of blood T cell repertoires in COVID-19. As for the study in general: Collection of acute and convalescent COVID-19 samples took place in the United States, Italy and Spain. The cDNA or gDNA used as material had been derived from T cells, B-cell-depleted T cells, or PBMCs.

The authors' processing: Amplified reference gene primers provided the basis for estimating nucleated cell counts. Using immunoSEQ multiplex PCR, the repertoire was profiled, and TCRdb retains in-frame clones only, with some absent. The DNA was the basis for D and trimming; V, J and clone size are from that table. The sample consists of 300,000 to 450,000 clones, roughly 87% of them appearing once. The CDR3 covers 13 residues. The germline CDR1 and CDR2 sequences are LNHDA and SQIVND (reference sequence). Deletions cut 6 bases from V and 0 bases from J, with 8 bases between. Seattle's enrolled individuals joined amid active infection and were then monitored longitudinally.

Input material: peripheral blood. The clonotype comes from a woman aged 60-75 years with COVID-19, enrolled during active disease. The chain has TRBV19 and TRBJ1-1; D remains ambiguous. CDR3 protein: CASSPTLNTEAFF. The DNA for the CDR3 is TGTGCCAGTAGCCCAACTCTGAACACTGAAGCTTTCTTT.